This passage covers 4 T cell receptor beta chains from one sample sequenced in a study of blood T cell repertoires in COVID-19. Generated by immunoSEQ multiplex PCR, the TCRdb table keeps only in-frame clones and is missing some. The data show 200,000 to 250,000 clones, approximately 89% seen once. Input material: peripheral blood. These receptors all stem from a woman in her thirties or forties with acute or convalescent COVID-19.

This rearrangement joins TRBV5-4 to TRBJ2-7; 9 nucleotides match TRBD1. Germline V gene lookup returns CDR1 SGHNT and CDR2 YYREEE (reference sequence). The CDR3 contains 15 residues. With 9 bases clipped from V and 3 bases from J, the junction kept 13 bases outside the gene matches. CDR3: CATRIGRTGVYEQYV. In DNA, the CDR3 is TGTGCCACCAGAATCGGCAGGACAGGGGTCTACGAGCAGTACGTC.

Regarding this clone: This same CDR3 is encoded by further DNA sequences in the sample. J is TRBJ2-5 and V is TRBV5-4, with TRBD1 matching 7 bases. V gave up 2 bases and J gave up 3 bases; unmatched junction bases: 4. The CDR3 length is 14 residues. Germline CDR1 reads SGHNT; CDR2 reads YYREEE (reference sequence). The DNA of the CDR3 is TGTGCCAGCAGCTTTAGGACAGGTGAAGAGACCCAGTACTTC. Translated, it gives CASSFRTGEETQYF.

V is TRBV20-1 and J is TRBJ1-2; no firm D call. V was pared by 0 bases and J by 4 bases, with 3 bases between. In germline, CDR1 is DFQATT, CDR2 SNEGSKA (reference sequence). This CDR3 contains 11 residues. CDR3 nucleotides: TGCAGTGCTAGAGACCGCTATGGCTACACCTTC. Its protein is CSARDRYGYTF.

This sequence joins TRBV2 and TRBJ1-4; tentative D call: TRBD1 (5 bases). CDR3 length equals 15 residues. CDR1 is SNHLY and CDR2 is FYNNEI in the germline V gene. Trimming pared 4 bases from V and 8 bases from J, leaving 17 bases between. Written as DNA, the CDR3 is TGTGCCAGCAGTGTTCAGGGCGCAGCTTCCGAAAAACTGTTTTTT. It codes for CASSVQGAASEKLFF.